This TCR beta chain is drawn from a study of brain T cells in children with intractable seizures. Study results and caveats: Clones missing pre-surgery may reflect undersampling of that blood sample.

Assay used: immunoSEQ multiplex PCR; TCRdb lists only in-frame clones, some missing. The sample yields roughly 69,000 clones, approximately 94% seen once. Of note for this clone: Its matching antigen is unknown.

J lost 5 bases, V lost 1 base, and 5 bases had no gene match. The CDR3 loop spans 15 amino acids. Germline-derived CDR1 and CDR2 are MNHEY and SVGEGT. The sample was peripheral blood, taken at surgery. The sequence was obtained from a boy under two years old with focal cortical dysplasia and intractable seizures. The chain joins TRBV6-2 or TRBV6-3 to TRBJ2-1; 7 nucleotides align to TRBD2. CDR3 sequence: CASSYFLAGDNEQFF. The CDR3 nucleotides read TGTGCCAGCAGTTACTTTTTGGCGGGAGACAATGAGCAGTTCTTC.